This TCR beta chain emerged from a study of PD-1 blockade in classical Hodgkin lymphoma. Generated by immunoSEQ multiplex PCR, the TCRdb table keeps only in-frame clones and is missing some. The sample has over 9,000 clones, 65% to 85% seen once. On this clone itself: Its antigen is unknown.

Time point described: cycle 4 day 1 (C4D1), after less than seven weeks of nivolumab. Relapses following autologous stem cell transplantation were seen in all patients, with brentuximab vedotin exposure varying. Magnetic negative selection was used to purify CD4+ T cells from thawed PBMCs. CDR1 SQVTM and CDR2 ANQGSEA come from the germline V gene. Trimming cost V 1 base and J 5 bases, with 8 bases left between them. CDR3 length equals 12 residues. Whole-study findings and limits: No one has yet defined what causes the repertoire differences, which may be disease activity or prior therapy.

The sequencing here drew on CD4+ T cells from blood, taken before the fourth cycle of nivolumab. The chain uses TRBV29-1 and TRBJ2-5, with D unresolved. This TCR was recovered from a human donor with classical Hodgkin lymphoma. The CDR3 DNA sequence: TGCAGCGTTGAAGGTCTTTGGGAGACCCAGTACTTC. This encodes CSVEGLWETQYF.